The 20 T cell receptor beta chains below all came from one sample that was sequenced in a study of cytomegalovirus exposure and HLA in healthy donors. The protocol was immunoSEQ multiplex PCR, while the TCRdb copy is restricted to in-frame clones and leaves out a portion. The sample comprises 140,000 or so clones, 70% to 90% of which are singletons, and less than 8% rests with the top ten. Source material: PBMCs. These TCRs come from a woman in her thirties in good health and CMV-seropositive.

The genes are TRBV5-4 and TRBJ1-2; 11 nucleotides match TRBD1. The CDR3 is 13 residues long. V shed 0 bases, J shed 13 bases, and the junction held 5 bases outside the gene matches. CDR1 is SGHNT and CDR2 is YYREEE in the germline V gene (reference sequence). In DNA form, the CDR3 reads TGTGCCAGCAGCTTGGATGGGGACAGGGGGGTCACCTTC. Encoded protein: CASSLDGDRGVTF. The full variable domain, its missing parts supplied by reference TRBV5-4 and TRBJ1-2, is ETGVTQSPTHLIKTRGQQVTLRCSSQSGHNTVSWYQQALGQGPQFIFQYYREEENGRGNFPPRFSGLQFPNYSSELNVNALELDDSALYLCASSLDGDRGVTFGSGTRLTVV.

The chain recombines TRBV5-1 with TRBJ1-4, with TRBD1 as a possible D gene (6 bases). Per germline, CDR1 SGHRS and CDR2 YFSETQ. V lost 4 bases and J 4 bases, leaving 20 bases between the germline ends. CDR3 size: 17 residues. The CDR3 protein is CASSTRDPRGGNEKLFF. The CDR3 DNA is TGCGCCAGCAGCACCCGGGACCCCAGGGGTGGTAATGAAAAACTGTTTTTT.

This clone was detected once. This chain joins TRBV18 and TRBJ2-5; possible D gene TRBD1, 5 bases. Germline CDR1 and CDR2: KGHSH and LQKENI. Deletions cut 1 base from V and 5 bases from J, with 14 bases between. The CDR3 consists of 15 residues. In DNA, the CDR3 is TGTGCCAGCTCACCACAGGCAGGGCGAGAGGAGACCCAGTACTTC. As protein: CASSPQAGREETQYF.

The chain joins TRBV10-1 to TRBJ1-1, with 9 bases aligning to TRBD1. Trimming at V came to 0 bases and at J to 5 bases, leaving 4 bases not matched to a gene. Per the germline V gene, CDR1 is WNHNN and CDR2 is SYGVQD (reference sequence). The CDR3 contains 15 residues. CDR3 amino acids: CASSESLTGGTEAFF. The CDR3 DNA follows: TGCGCCAGCAGTGAGTCCTTGACAGGGGGAACTGAAGCTTTCTTT.

The chain is built from TRBV6-1 and TRBJ2-5; 10 bases agree with TRBD2. Germline CDR1 and CDR2: MNHNS and SASEGT. This CDR3 contains 15 residues. The J segment lost 5 bases and the V segment lost 1 base, leaving 4 bases of the junction unmatched. The CDR3 DNA is TGTGCCAGCAGTGAAGGAGCGGGAGGGCCGGAGACCCAGTACTTC. This sequence encodes CASSEGAGGPETQYF.

The chain employs TRBV4-1 and TRBJ2-1; 13 nucleotides align to TRBD2. The trim removed 3 bases at V and 13 bases at J, leaving 12 bases unmatched. The germline CDR1 and CDR2 sequences are MGHRA and YSYEKL. This CDR3 is 16 amino acids long. CDR3 protein: CASSQATSGGALRQFF. CDR3 coding DNA: TGCGCCAGCAGCCAGGCTACTAGCGGGGGGGCCCTCCGCCAGTTCTTC.

The chain combines TRBV7-2 with TRBJ2-7; 8 bases fit TRBD1. CDR1 SGHTA and CDR2 FQGNSA come from the germline V gene. This CDR3 contains 15 residues. Trimming at V came to 1 base and at J to 4 bases, leaving 6 bases not matched to a gene. The DNA of the CDR3 is TGTGCCAGCAGCTTAGAATGGACAGGGTGGTACGAGCAGTACTTC. It codes for CASSLEWTGWYEQYF.

V and J are TRBV15 and TRBJ2-5; the match to TRBD2 covers 12 bases. CDR3 size: 17 residues. V lost 0 bases to trimming and J lost 5 bases; unmatched junction nucleotides: 7. Germline V CDR1 and CDR2: LNHNV, YYDKDF (reference sequence). The CDR3 loop is CATSRDKLAGGRETQYF. CDR3 DNA: TGTGCCACCAGCAGAGATAAACTAGCGGGGGGAAGGGAGACCCAGTACTTC.

CDR3 in DNA: TGCGCCAGCAGCTTAGACGGGACCCCGGAGGGCCATGAGCAGTTCTTC. This gives the protein CASSLDGTPEGHEQFF. V usage is TRBV5-1 and J usage is TRBJ2-1, with D possibly matching TRBD2 (6 bases). Germline lookup yields CDR1 SGHRS and CDR2 YFSETQ. This CDR3 spans 16 amino acids. Trimming stripped 2 bases from V and 8 bases from J, with 20 bases between.

The genes are TRBV2 and TRBJ1-3; D is perhaps TRBD1 (6 bases). This CDR3 is built from 16 residues. Trimming stripped 4 bases from V and 0 bases from J, with 13 bases between. Germline V lookup: CDR1 SNHLY, CDR2 FYNNEI. The CDR3 is CASSVSPGHSGNTIYF. For the CDR3, the DNA is TGTGCCAGCAGTGTCTCTCCGGGACACTCTGGAAACACCATATATTTT.

The J gene is TRBJ2-1, the V gene TRBV2, with D possibly being TRBD2 (5 bases). CDR3 size: 13 residues. In germline, CDR1 is SNHLY, CDR2 FYNNEI. V lost 7 bases and J lost 3, with 10 bases in between. CDR3 coding DNA: TGTGCCAGCAACGAGCGGAGCTACAATGAGCAGTTCTTC. It encodes CASNERSYNEQFF.

This chain connects TRBV5-4 to TRBJ2-5; TRBD2 aligns across 11 bases. Germline assignment: CDR1 SGHNT and CDR2 YYREEE (reference sequence). The junction had 6 bases not matched to a gene; V was cut back by 4 bases and J by 4 bases. The CDR3 runs 15 residues. As DNA, the CDR3 is TGTGCCAGCAGCGGGGAGCTAGCGGGGGGAGAGACCCAGTACTTC. Translated, it gives CASSGELAGGETQYF.

This clone was recorded only once. The chain recombines TRBV5-4 with TRBJ1-4, with unresolved D. The V and J ends lost 4 bases and 7 bases respectively, with 11 bases between them. CDR1 is SGHNT, CDR2 YYREEE, per germline (reference sequence). This CDR3 has 13 residues. DNA for the CDR3: TGTGCCAGCAGCCCCCCGGAGGGTGAAAAACTGTTTTTT. Its protein product is CASSPPEGEKLFF.

The V call is TRBV5-1, the J call TRBJ2-5, with TRBD1 matching 11 bases. Germline CDR1 and CDR2: SGHRS and YFSETQ. Unmatched junction bases numbered 3, after V lost 1 base and J lost 4 bases. CDR3 length: 15 residues. CDR3 in amino acids: CASSLLGQGGETQYF. As DNA, the CDR3 is TGCGCCAGCAGCTTGTTGGGACAGGGGGGAGAGACCCAGTACTTC.

This clone has only one observation. The rearrangement joins TRBV6-1 to TRBJ2-3, with D perhaps matching TRBD2 (6 bases). This CDR3 has 14 amino acids. The V end lost 9 bases, the J end lost 2 bases, and 15 bases lay between the germline ends. Germline CDR1 and CDR2: MNHNS and SASEGT. CDR3 sequence reads: CASPGGYTTDTQYF. The CDR3 bases are TGTGCCAGTCCTGGGGGGTACACCACAGATACGCAGTATTTT.

The chain recombines TRBV6-5 with TRBJ1-2; TRBD1 agrees at 8 bases. The ends lost 5 bases at V and 8 bases at J; junction bases unmatched: 7. The V gene's germline CDR1 is MNHEY and CDR2 SVGAGI. CDR3 length: 13 residues. CDR3 protein: CASSRRGREGYTF. DNA of the CDR3: TGTGCCAGCAGTCGCAGGGGGCGCGAAGGCTACACCTTC.

This sequence joins TRBV2 and TRBJ2-7; 8 bases are shared with TRBD2. This CDR3 has 16 amino acids. Germline V lookup: CDR1 SNHLY, CDR2 FYNNEI. V shed 7 bases and J 1 base; nucleotides not matched to a gene: 12. The CDR3 DNA is TGTGCCAGCATGGGGGAGGGCGGGGGGCCTTCCTACGAGCAGTACTTC. Its protein product is CASMGEGGGPSYEQYF.

This clone was seen a handful of times. The V and J genes are TRBV19 and TRBJ1-2; D perhaps matches TRBD1 (6 bases). CDR3 length equals 13 residues. CDR1 LNHDA and CDR2 SQIVND come from the germline V gene (reference sequence). V shed 4 bases and J shed 14 bases, with 20 bases lying between them. The CDR3, as DNA: TGTGCCAGTAGTAACCGACAGGTCCGGGGAGAGACCTTC. This encodes CASSNRQVRGETF. The full variable domain, rest sourced from reference TRBV19 and TRBJ1-2, is DGGITQSPKYLFRKEGQNVTLSCEQNLNHDAMYWYRQDPGQGLRLIYYSQIVNDFQKGDIAEGYSVSREKKESFPLTVTSAQKNPTAFYLCASSNRQVRGETFGSGTRLTVV.

This sequence joins TRBV28 and TRBJ2-6; D may be TRBD2 (6 bases). Trimming cost V 0 bases and J 0 bases, with 9 bases left between them. The germline CDR1 and CDR2 sequences are MDHEN and SYDVKM. The CDR3 runs 17 residues. CDR3 amino acids: CASSLWEGSSGANVLTF. In DNA, the CDR3 is TGTGCCAGCAGTTTATGGGAGGGGAGCTCTGGGGCCAACGTCCTGACTTTC.

This clone was recorded only once. The gene calls are TRBV2 and TRBJ2-1; 7 bases fit TRBD2. Germline loops: CDR1 SNHLY, CDR2 FYNNEI. This CDR3 has 15 residues. V dropped 4 bases and J dropped 1; count of bases not matched to a gene: 4. CDR3 nucleotide sequence: TGTGCCAGCAGTGGACTAGCTTCTTCCTACAATGAGCAGTTCTTC. It is translated as CASSGLASSYNEQFF.